This T cell receptor beta chain was recorded in a study of cytomegalovirus exposure and HLA in healthy donors (dated by TCRdb to between 2016 and 2019). Regarding the study in general: According to a later analysis, the roughly 120 validation repertoires were produced on the same platform as the 700 or so repertoires of the first cohort. The aim of the study was to test whether cataloging public T cell receptors could identify signatures of past pathogen exposure. A separate validation cohort of over a hundred different subjects was used in addition to the roughly 620-subject first cohort. High-throughput TCR immunosequencing, statistical association of individual TCRs with disease status, and machine learning were combined to predict cytomegalovirus infection status. Broad study findings and their caveats: Across donors, most TCR sequences were observed very rarely, whereas some public TCRs were present in many individuals. In vitro tests confirmed that a few of the cytomegalovirus-associated TCR beta chains recognize cytomegalovirus antigens. A total of 150 to 200 TCR beta chains were listed by the study as associated with cytomegalovirus. All 120 or so repertoires were used to score co-occurrence in the validation cohort in a later analysis, because that analysis had no HLA typing for the cohort. Of the cluster scores, approximately 95% were above 0 in a later analysis, which found that TCRs clustered in the first cohort also tended to co-occur in the 120 or so validation repertoires. In both the original and validation cohorts, the classifier was reported to diagnose cytomegalovirus status with high specificity and sensitivity. The authors suggested that the approach could potentially be extended to other disease states and immunological phenotypes.

The library was generated by the immunoSEQ multiplex PCR assay. On the authors' methods: A statistical classification framework was developed to diagnose cytomegalovirus status using the catalog of TCR beta chain sequences. The source is immuneACCESS, and TCRdb retained only in-frame sequences with V and J called. Part of the clones is not carried over; for the studies checked, unresolved V genes explain less than half of this, and the remainder is unexplained. D and trimming come from the DNA, and the V and J calls and clone size come from that table. Recorded for this sample are under 150,000 clones; around 90% of them occurred a single time. 8.7% of the sample rests with the top ten. Concerning this clone: It lacks a known antigen. One base away there is no much larger clone; base qualities are not given.

The CDR3 runs 14 amino acids, cysteine and phenylalanine included. Of the read, only the CDR3 DNA is kept; its 42 bases are in frame from base 1. Looking up the germline V gene (reference sequence) yields CDR1 SGHNT and CDR2 YYREEE. V sheds 0 bases and J sheds 9 bases, leaving 13 bases between their ends. The donors belonged to the validation cohort of under 150 subjects, which was separate from the 666-subject first cohort. Recombination connected TRBV5-4 to TRBJ2-1, with a tentative D gene TRBD2 over 5 matching bases. Sequenced input: PBMCs. The TCR sequence derives from a man aged 18 to 30 in good health and CMV-seropositive. The CDR3 region reads CASSLGLAHLEQFF. The DNA sequence is given as TGTGCCAGCAGCTTGGGCCTAGCTCACCTTGAGCAGTTCTTC.